This T cell receptor (beta chain) is drawn from a study of lymphopenia after photon versus proton radiotherapy. Only in-frame clones appear in the TCRdb table, and some are missing; sequencing was by immunoSEQ multiplex PCR. The data hold 150,000 to 200,000 clones, with approximately 90% observed a single time. Germline lookup yields CDR1 SGHVS and CDR2 FNYEAQ. Losses at the gene ends were 5 bases for V and 6 bases for J; bases not matched to a gene: 7. CDR3 length: 15 residues. Comments on this clone: Its antigen remains unknown.

Regarding the study as a whole: Photon-treated patients lost naive T cells and TCR diversity; proton-treated stayed stable. Authors raise, but do not show, better survival with proton therapy.

This receptor was obtained from a man aged 50-59 years with gastric cancer. The sample in question was peripheral blood, obtained from a patient treated with photon-based radiotherapy. V and J are TRBV7-6 and TRBJ2-3; 11 bases match TRBD1. The CDR3 DNA reads TGTGCCAGCAGCAGGACAGGGGGCGCAACCGATACGCAGTATTTT. Protein sequence: CASSRTGGATDTQYF.